Listed below are T cell receptor beta chains from one sample, sequenced in a study of T cells in Graves' hyperthyroidism and ophthalmopathy. TCRdb analysed the multiplex PCR reads with MiXCR anew, one entry per CDR3 protein. The top ten clones hold roughly 30% of a sample with hundreds of thousands of distinct CDR3 sequences, around 21% of them seen once. Sequencing was done on a sample of blood. The origin of the receptors is a man aged 25-40 years with Graves' ophthalmopathy. Each CDR3 is given with its conserved first and last residue.

>TRBJ1-6|TRBV6-5
CASSYNWSNSPLHF
>TRBJ1-6|TRBV6-1
CASSAKAGTGGSSYNSPLHF
>TRBJ2-7|TRBV7-2
CASSPGTGGWGSYEQYF
>TRBJ2-1|TRBV6-2/TRBV6-3
CASSTMGYTLYNEQFF
>TRBJ2-1|TRBV13
CASSTGPYNEQFF
>TRBJ2-3|TRBV2
CASRQGISSDTQYF
>TRBJ1-3|TRBV3-1
CASSQDRRISGNTIYF
>TRBJ1-6|TRBV6-2/TRBV6-3
CASSYPHPPEALHF
>TRBJ1-6|TRBV20-1
CSARDGYNSPLHF
>TRBJ2-1|TRBV30
CAWSVLARAYNEQFF
>TRBJ2-7|TRBV6-5
CASSYRTGGIYEQYF
>TRBJ2-2|TRBV29-1
CSVRGRGPSGRTNTGELFF
>TRBJ2-7|TRBV3-1
CASSANGYEQYF
>TRBJ2-4|TRBV12-3/TRBV12-4
CASSPQGMENIQYF
>TRBJ2-6|TRBV11-1
CASSPKRVAGANVLTF
>TRBJ2-7|TRBV10-1
CASSSSGTGTDEQYF
>TRBJ2-1|TRBV5-8
CASSLAAGGYNEQLF
>TRBJ2-5|TRBV7-8
CASSLAPSTQETQYF
>TRBJ2-2|TRBV6-1
CASTRDDSGELFF
>TRBJ2-7|TRBV7-9
CASSRGGSYEQYF
>TRBJ2-3|TRBV7-9
CASSLEAGGKYF